One T cell receptor beta chain is described in this entry. Random hexamers were used to reverse transcribe an amount of roughly 0.5 to 1 ug RNA. Across 54 Vbeta and 13 Jbeta, immunoSEQ multiplex PCR amplified TCR beta CDR3. TCRdb passed the immunoSEQ multiplex PCR reads through MiXCR, listing each CDR3 protein once. The data show over 100,000 distinct CDR3 sequences, roughly 92% seen once. This sample was included in a study of CD8 T cells in Susac syndrome. TEMRA cells underwent FACS enrichment and CD8+ and CD4+ T cells underwent negative isolation. Losses at the gene ends were 3 bases for V and 7 bases for J; bases not matched to a gene: 4. This CDR3 is 13 amino acids long. Germline V gives CDR1 SGHVS, CDR2 FNYEAQ.

The clonotype originates from a human donor in good health. The chain employs TRBV7-6 and TRBJ1-2; the match to TRBD1 covers 8 bases. The specimen sequenced was CD8+ T cells from PBMCs. This CDR3 reads CASSFGTGTGYTF. The CDR3 DNA sequence: TGTGCCAGCAGCTTCGGGACAGGCACTGGCTACACCTTC.